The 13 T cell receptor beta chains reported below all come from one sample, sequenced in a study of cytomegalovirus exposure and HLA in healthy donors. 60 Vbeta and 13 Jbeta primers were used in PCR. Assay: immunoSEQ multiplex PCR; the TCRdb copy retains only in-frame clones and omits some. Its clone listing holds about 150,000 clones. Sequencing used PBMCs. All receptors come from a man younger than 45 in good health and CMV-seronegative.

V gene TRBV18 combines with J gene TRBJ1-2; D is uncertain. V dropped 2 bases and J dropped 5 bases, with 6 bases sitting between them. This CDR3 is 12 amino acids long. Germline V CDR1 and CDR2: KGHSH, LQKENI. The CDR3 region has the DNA TGTGCCAGCTCACCAGGAGAGTATGGCTACACCTTC. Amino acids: CASSPGEYGYTF. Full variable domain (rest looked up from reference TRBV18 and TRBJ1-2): NAGVMQNPRHLVRRRGQEARLRCSPMKGHSHVYWYRQLPEEGLKFMVYLQKENIIDESGMPKERFSAEFPKEGPSILRIQQVVRGDSAAYFCASSPGEYGYTFGSGTRLTVV.

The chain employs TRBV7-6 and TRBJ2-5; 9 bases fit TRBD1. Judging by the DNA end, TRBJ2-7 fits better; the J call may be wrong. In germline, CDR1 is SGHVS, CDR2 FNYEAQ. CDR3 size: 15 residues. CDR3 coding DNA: TGTGCCAGCAGCAGCGGACAGGGGAGGTCCTACGAGCAGTACTTC. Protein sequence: CASSSGQGRSYEQYF.

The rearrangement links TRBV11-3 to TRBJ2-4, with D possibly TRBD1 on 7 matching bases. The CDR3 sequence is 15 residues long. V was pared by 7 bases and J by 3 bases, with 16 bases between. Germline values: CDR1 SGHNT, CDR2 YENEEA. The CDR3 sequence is CASTQGGPGKNIQYF. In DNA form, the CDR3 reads TGTGCCAGCACCCAGGGGGGTCCGGGCAAAAACATTCAGTACTTC.

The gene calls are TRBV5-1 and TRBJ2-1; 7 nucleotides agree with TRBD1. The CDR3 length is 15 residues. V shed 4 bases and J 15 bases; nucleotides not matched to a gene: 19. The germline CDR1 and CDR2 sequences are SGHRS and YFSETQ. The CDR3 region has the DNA TGCGCCAGCAGCCGAATCTCCGGGACAGCCGAAATTGCGTTCTTC. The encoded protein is CASSRISGTAEIAFF.

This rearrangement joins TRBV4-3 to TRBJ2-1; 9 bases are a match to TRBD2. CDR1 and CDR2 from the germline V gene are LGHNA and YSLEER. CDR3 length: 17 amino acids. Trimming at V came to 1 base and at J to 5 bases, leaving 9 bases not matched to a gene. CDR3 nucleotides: TGCGCCAGCAGCCAAGGGCTTAGCGGGAGTACACACAATGAGCAGTTCTTC. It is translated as CASSQGLSGSTHNEQFF.

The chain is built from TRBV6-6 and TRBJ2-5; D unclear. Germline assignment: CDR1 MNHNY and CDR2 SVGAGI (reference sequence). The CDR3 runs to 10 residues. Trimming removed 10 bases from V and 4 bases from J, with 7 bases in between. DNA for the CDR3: TGTGCCAACTCAACAGAGACCCAGTACTTC. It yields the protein CANSTETQYF.

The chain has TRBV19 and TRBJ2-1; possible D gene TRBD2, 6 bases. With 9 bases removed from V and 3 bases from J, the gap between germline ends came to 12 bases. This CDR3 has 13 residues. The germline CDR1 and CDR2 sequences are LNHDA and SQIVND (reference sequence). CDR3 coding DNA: TGTGCCAGCCAGCGGACTATCTACAATGAGCAGTTCTTC. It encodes CASQRTIYNEQFF.

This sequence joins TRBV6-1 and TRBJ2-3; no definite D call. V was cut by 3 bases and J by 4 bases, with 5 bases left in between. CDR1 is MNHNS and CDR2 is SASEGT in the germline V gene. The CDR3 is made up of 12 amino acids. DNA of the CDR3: TGTGCCAGCAGTGATAATTCAGATACGCAGTATTTT. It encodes CASSDNSDTQYF.

The CDR3 bases are TGTGCCAGCAGCTTCAGGGACAGCCTTAATCAGCCCCAGCATTTT. Its protein is CASSFRDSLNQPQHF. The chain uses TRBV7-2 and TRBJ1-5; 7 bases align to TRBD1. Germline CDR1 reads SGHTA; CDR2 reads FQGNSA. CDR3 length equals 15 residues. Unmatched junction bases numbered 6, after V lost 3 bases and J lost 4 bases.

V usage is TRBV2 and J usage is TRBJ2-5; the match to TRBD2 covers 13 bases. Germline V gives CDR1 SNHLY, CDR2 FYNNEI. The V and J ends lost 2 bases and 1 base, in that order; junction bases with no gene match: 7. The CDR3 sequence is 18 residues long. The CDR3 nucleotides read TGTGCCAGCAGTGAAAACGGACTAGCGGGAGTTTCCCAAGAGACCCAGTACTTC. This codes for CASSENGLAGVSQETQYF.

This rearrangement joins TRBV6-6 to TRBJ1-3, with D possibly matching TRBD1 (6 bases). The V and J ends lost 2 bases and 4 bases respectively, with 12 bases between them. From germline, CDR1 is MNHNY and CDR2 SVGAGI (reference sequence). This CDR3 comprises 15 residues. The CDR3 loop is CASSYTQGGGNTIYF. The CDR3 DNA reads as TGTGCCAGCAGTTACACACAGGGTGGAGGAAACACCATATATTTT.

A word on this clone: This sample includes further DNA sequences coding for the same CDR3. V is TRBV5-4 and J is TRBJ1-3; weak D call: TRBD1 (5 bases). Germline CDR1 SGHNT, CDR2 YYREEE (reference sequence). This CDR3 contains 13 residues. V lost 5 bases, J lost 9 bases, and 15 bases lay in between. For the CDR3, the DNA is TGTGCCAGCAGTCACAGGCCCGGTACCACCATATATTTT. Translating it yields CASSHRPGTTIYF.

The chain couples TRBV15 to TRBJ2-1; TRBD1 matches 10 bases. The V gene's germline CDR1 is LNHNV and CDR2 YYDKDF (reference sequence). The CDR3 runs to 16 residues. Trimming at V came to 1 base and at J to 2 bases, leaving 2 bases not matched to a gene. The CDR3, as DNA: TGTGCCACCAGCAGAGCCGGGACAGGGGCCTACAATGAGCAGTTCTTC. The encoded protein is CATSRAGTGAYNEQFF.